A single sample gave rise to the 16 T cell receptor beta chains below, sequenced in a study of shared clonotypes between healthy human individuals. Terminally differentiated effector memory CD45RA+ cells were excluded from the naive CD8 cells, which were CD45RO-negative and positively selected for CCR7. Clones were read by immunoSEQ multiplex PCR, and TCRdb kept only the in-frame ones, dropping some. The table records about 680,000 clones, about 90% of them present only once. Source material: naive CD8+ T cells sorted from blood. The receptors here all came from a man aged 25 to 40 in good health.

This clone was recorded a few times. The sample contains more than one DNA sequence encoding this CDR3. The rearrangement links TRBV9 to TRBJ1-2; D gene uncertain. Trimming took 3 bases from V and 4 from J, leaving 4 bases between them. Germline CDR1 reads SGDLS; CDR2 reads YYNGEE. CDR3 length equals 11 residues. DNA for the CDR3: TGTGCCAGCAGCGGCACCTATGGCTACACCTTC. Translation gives CASSGTYGYTF. The variable domain in full, completed from reference TRBV9 and TRBJ1-2, reads DSGVTQTPKHLITATGQRVTLRCSPRSGDLSVYWYQQSLDQGLQFLIQYYNGEERAKGNILERFSAQQFPDLHSELNLSSLELGDSALYFCASSGTYGYTFGSGTRLTVV.

This clone was seen a few times. V gene TRBV25-1 combines with J gene TRBJ2-7; no definite D call. Germline CDR1 is MGHDK and CDR2 is SYGVNS. The ends were cut back, 7 bases at V and 3 bases at J, with 7 bases in the middle. There are 11 residues in the CDR3. Here the CDR3 DNA reads TGTGCCAGCATTCGAGGCTACGAGCAGTACTTC. It is translated as CASIRGYEQYF.

The J gene is TRBJ2-1, the V gene TRBV11-3; D remains ambiguous. Germline assignment: CDR1 SGHNT and CDR2 YENEEA. Trimming removed 3 bases from V and 10 bases from J, with 7 bases in between. There are 11 residues in the CDR3. The CDR3 is CASSFGAEQFF. In nucleotides, the CDR3 is TGTGCCAGCAGCTTCGGAGCGGAGCAGTTCTTC.

DNA for the CDR3: TGTGCCAGCAGCTTGGAGGGCAGGGGGCGCGACGAGCAGTACTTC. The encoded protein is CASSLEGRGRDEQYF. V and J are TRBV5-4 and TRBJ2-7; TRBD1 agrees at 8 bases. V was pared by 0 bases and J by 5 bases, with 7 bases of the junction left unmatched. The CDR3 is made up of 15 amino acids. Germline V gene sequence: CDR1 SGHNT, CDR2 YYREEE (reference sequence).

The genes are TRBV25-1 and TRBJ2-2; D remains unclear. The CDR3 contains 13 residues. Trimming removed 3 bases at V and 3 bases at J, with 5 bases between. Germline CDR1 MGHDK, CDR2 SYGVNS. The CDR3 sequence: CASSDDHTGELFF. DNA of the CDR3: TGTGCCAGCAGTGATGACCACACCGGGGAGCTGTTTTTT.

The chain is built from TRBV9 and TRBJ2-3; no reliable D call. Germline lookup yields CDR1 SGDLS and CDR2 YYNGEE. This CDR3 contains 14 residues. Trimming cost V 2 bases and J 2 bases, with 9 bases left between them. The CDR3 nucleotides are TGTGCCAGCAGCGTTGGCAGCGACACAGATACGCAGTATTTT. Protein product: CASSVGSDTDTQYF.

Points on this clone: Other DNA sequences of this sample code for an identical CDR3. The CDR3 DNA follows: TGTGCCAGCAGTTTATCAGAAAGCTCCTACGAGCAGTACTTC. This gives the protein CASSLSESSYEQYF. The rearrangement uses TRBV27 and TRBJ2-7; no clear D gene. Germline lookup yields CDR1 MNHEY and CDR2 SMNVEV (reference sequence). V was shortened by 0 bases and J by 0 bases, with 6 bases between the two germline ends. The CDR3 is 14 residues long.

This clone has a single count. V usage is TRBV2 and J usage is TRBJ2-2; 8 bases line up with TRBD1. Per germline, CDR1 SNHLY and CDR2 FYNNEI. V trimming: 5 bases; J trimming: 5 bases; junction bases outside the gene matches: 10. The CDR3 contains 16 residues. DNA for the CDR3: TGTGCCAGCAGTCACCGGGACAGGCTACGAACCGGGGAGCTGTTTTTT. It is translated as CASSHRDRLRTGELFF.

For the CDR3, the DNA is TGTGCCAGCCGGGACAGGGGGCGTCAAGAGACCCAGTACTTC. This gives the protein CASRDRGRQETQYF. V gene TRBV6-5 combines with J gene TRBJ2-5, with TRBD1 matching over 12 bases. CDR1 and CDR2 from the germline V gene are MNHEY and SVGAGI. This CDR3 spans 14 amino acids. J lost 2 bases, V lost 8 bases, and 3 bases had no gene match.

The J gene is TRBJ2-1, the V gene TRBV29-1; 8 bases line up with TRBD2. The junction had 9 bases not matched to a gene; V was cut back by 1 base and J by 7 bases. The CDR3 consists of 15 residues. Germline CDR1 reads SQVTM; CDR2 reads ANQGSEA. CDR3 sequence reads: CSVEGAGTSSNEQFF. The DNA for the CDR3 is TGCAGCGTTGAAGGGGCCGGGACTAGTTCAAATGAGCAGTTCTTC.

The chain recombines TRBV28 with TRBJ1-2, with 7 positions matching TRBD1. Losses at the gene ends were 6 bases for V and 2 bases for J; bases not matched to a gene: 9. This CDR3 comprises 15 residues. Germline CDR1 reads MDHEN; CDR2 reads SYDVKM. The CDR3 DNA reads TGTGCCAGCAGCCTTTCAGGGGGGGCCAACTATGGCTACACCTTC. Its translation is CASSLSGGANYGYTF.

The chain carries TRBV29-1 and TRBJ1-4; D is perhaps TRBD1 (5 bases). The CDR3 is 15 residues long. V gave up 7 bases and J gave up 0 bases, with 15 bases separating them. CDR1 and CDR2 from the germline V gene are SQVTM and ANQGSEA. CDR3 sequence: CSAMTDSPTNEKLFF. DNA for the CDR3: TGCAGCGCTATGACAGATTCTCCAACTAATGAAAAACTGTTTTTT.

The V and J genes are TRBV27 and TRBJ2-7; TRBD1 matches 7 bases. V lost 0 bases to trimming and J lost 2 bases; unmatched junction nucleotides: 7. The CDR3 has 16 residues. Germline CDR1 MNHEY, CDR2 SMNVEV (reference sequence). The CDR3 DNA reads as TGTGCCAGCAGTTTATCGGCAGGGGGTTCAACCTACGAGCAGTACTTC. It translates to CASSLSAGGSTYEQYF.

The chain's CDR3 is CASSGVVTNTGELFF. The CDR3 nucleotides read TGTGCCAGCAGCGGGGTCGTCACGAACACCGGGGAGCTGTTTTTT. J is TRBJ2-2 and V is TRBV9; no clear D. The V and J ends lost 3 bases and 0 bases respectively, with 9 bases between them. CDR3 length: 15 amino acids. Germline V gene lookup returns CDR1 SGDLS and CDR2 YYNGEE.

The V gene is TRBV5-1, the J gene TRBJ2-7; D unresolved. The V end lost 1 base, the J end lost 5 bases, and 13 bases lay between the germline ends. Germline-derived CDR1 and CDR2 are SGHRS and YFSETQ. This CDR3 is 14 amino acids long. The CDR3: CASSLRHILDEQYF. In nucleotides, the CDR3 is TGCGCCAGCAGCTTGAGGCACATTCTCGACGAGCAGTACTTC. Full variable domain (remainder filled in from reference TRBV5-1 and TRBJ2-7): KAGVTQTPRYLIKTRGQQVTLSCSPISGHRSVSWYQQTPGQGLQFLFEYFSETQRNKGNFPGRFSGRQFSNSRSEMNVSTLELGDSALYLCASSLRHILDEQYFGPGTRLTVT.

The CDR3 DNA reads TGCGCCAGCAGCCAAGTCGCTAGTCCGGGCGAGCAGTACTTC. Protein: CASSQVASPGEQYF. This chain uses TRBV4-1 with TRBJ2-7, with unresolved D. The germline CDR1 and CDR2 sequences are MGHRA and YSYEKL. The CDR3 spans 14 residues. The V and J ends lost 1 base and 6 bases respectively, with 13 bases between them.